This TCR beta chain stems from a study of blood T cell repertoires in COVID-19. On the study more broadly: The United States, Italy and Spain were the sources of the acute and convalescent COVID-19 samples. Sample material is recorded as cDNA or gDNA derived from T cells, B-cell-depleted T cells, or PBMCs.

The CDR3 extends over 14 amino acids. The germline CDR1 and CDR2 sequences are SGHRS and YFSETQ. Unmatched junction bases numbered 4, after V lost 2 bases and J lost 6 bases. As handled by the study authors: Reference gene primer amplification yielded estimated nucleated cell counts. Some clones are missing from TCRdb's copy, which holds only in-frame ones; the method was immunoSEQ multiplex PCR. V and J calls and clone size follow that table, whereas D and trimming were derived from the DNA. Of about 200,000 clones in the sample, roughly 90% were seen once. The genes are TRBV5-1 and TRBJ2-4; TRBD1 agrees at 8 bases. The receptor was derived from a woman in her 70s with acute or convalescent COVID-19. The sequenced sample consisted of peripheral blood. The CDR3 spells CASSFGDRGNIQYF. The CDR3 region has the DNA TGCGCCAGCAGCTTCGGAGACAGGGGAAACATTCAGTACTTC. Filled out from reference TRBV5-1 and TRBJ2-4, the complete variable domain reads KAGVTQTPRYLIKTRGQQVTLSCSPISGHRSVSWYQQTPGQGLQFLFEYFSETQRNKGNFPGRFSGRQFSNSRSEMNVSTLELGDSALYLCASSFGDRGNIQYFGAGTRLSVL.